These 26 T cell receptor beta chains share one sample of origin, sequenced in a study of tumor-infiltrating lymphocytes in primary liver carcinoma. TCR beta cDNA was reverse-transcribed from 400 to 500 ng of total RNA. The reaction used a constant-region primer and ProtoScript II reverse transcriptase. Three nested multiplex PCR rounds of slightly modified ARM-PCR generated TCR beta libraries. Rounds one and two of PCR, each of 10 cycles, were primed with TRBV1-TRBV30 forward primers and a C-beta reverse primer. MiXCR, run by TCRdb on the multiplex PCR reads, gives a single entry per CDR3 protein. The sample records some 38,000 distinct CDR3 sequences, 70% to 85% being singletons. Without any cell sorting, roughly 17-31 mg of bulk tissue yielded co-extracted RNA and DNA. The sequencing sample was made of liver tumor tissue from sampling region 4. Sample subset: tumor region T4, right-lateral pole. The receptors here all came from a man aged 40-49 years with primary liver carcinoma and hepatitis B virus infection.

This clonotype was seen repeatedly, ten times or more. This is likely a read error, given that the CDR3 carries no conserved phenylalanine or tryptophan at its end. The chain recombines TRBV11-1 with TRBJ2-7; tentatively, D is TRBD2 (6 bases). The germline gives CDR1 SGHAT, CDR2 FQDESV (reference sequence). The CDR3 extends over 15 amino acids. The CDR3: CASSLTGSGEYGQYS. In DNA, the CDR3 is TGTGCCAGCAGCTTAACGGGATCGGGAGAATACGGGCAGTACTCC.

V gene TRBV6-6 combines with J gene TRBJ2-3; 13 bases line up with TRBD2. CDR1 is MNHNY, CDR2 SVGAGI, per germline (reference sequence). The J segment lost 1 base and the V segment lost 10 bases, leaving 8 bases of the junction unmatched. The CDR3 contains 16 residues. CDR3 loop: CATRLAGGPRTDTQYF. Written as DNA, the CDR3 is TGTGCCACCCGACTAGCGGGAGGTCCCCGCACAGATACGCAGTATTTT.

This clonotype was observed many times. This chain connects TRBV7-9 to TRBJ1-1; 7 bases match TRBD1. The CDR3 consists of 13 residues. Losses at the gene ends were 5 bases for V and 3 bases for J; bases not matched to a gene: 3. Germline V gene lookup returns CDR1 SEHNR and CDR2 FQNEAQ (reference sequence). The chain's CDR3 is CASSLTGDTEAFF. The DNA of the CDR3 is TGTGCCAGCAGCCTTACAGGGGACACTGAAGCTTTCTTT.

The rearrangement links TRBV5-1 to TRBJ2-1; no clear D. CDR1 and CDR2 from the germline V gene are SGHRS and YFSETQ. Trimming took 0 bases from V and 2 from J, leaving 15 bases between them. This CDR3 spans 17 amino acids. The CDR3 region is CASSLDAAVSPYNEQFF. CDR3 DNA sequence: TGCGCCAGCAGCTTGGATGCAGCAGTGAGCCCCTACAATGAGCAGTTCTTC.

About this clonotype itself: A junction boundary mismatches the germline segment, possibly from a read error. This chain joins TRBV4-3 and TRBJ1-6, with TRBD1 as a possible D gene (6 bases). CDR1 is LGHNA and CDR2 is YSLEER in the germline V gene. The CDR3 is 16 residues long. CDR3 DNA: TGTGCCAGCAGCTCCTGGGTCAGGGGAGGGAATTCACCCCTCCACTTT. Amino acid sequence: CASSSWVRGGNSPLHF.

As regards this clonotype: A read error is possible here, since a much larger clone lies one base away. The genes are TRBV28 and TRBJ1-5; perhaps TRBD1 as D (5 bases). Germline V CDR1 and CDR2: MDHEN, SYDVKM. The CDR3 is 14 residues long. The CDR3 here is CAGSLGHVYQPQHF. The CDR3 nucleotides read TGTGCCGGCAGTCTTGGACATGTCTATCAGCCCCAGCATTTT.

As concerns this clonotype: At one end the junction does not follow the germline gene, possibly because of a read error. The rearrangement joins TRBV4-3 to TRBJ2-2, with D possibly being TRBD2 (6 bases). The CDR3 has 18 residues. Germline V gives CDR1 LGHNA, CDR2 YSLEER. Here the CDR3 reads CASSQTISGHTNTGELFF. In nucleotides, the CDR3 is TGTGCCAGCAGTCAAACCATTAGCGGACATACGAACACCGGGGAGCTGTTTTTT.

The genes are TRBV25-1 and TRBJ2-7; D may correspond to TRBD1 or TRBD2 (5 bases each). V lost 3 bases and J lost 12, with 21 bases in between. The CDR3 is 14 amino acids. Germline values: CDR1 MGHDK, CDR2 SYGVNS. The CDR3 reads CASSEGEKSYERYF. The CDR3 region has the DNA TGTGCCAGCAGTGAGGGGGAGAAGTCCTACGAACGGTACTTC.

This clonotype was detected only a few times. At one of its ends the junction is not consistent with the germline gene, which may arise from a read error. The chain carries TRBV10-2 and TRBJ2-1, with 9 bases that match TRBD2. The length of the CDR3 is 16 residues. Germline V gene sequence: CDR1 WSHSY, CDR2 SAAADI. The DNA for the CDR3 is TGCGCCACCAGTGATTTGATCAGACTAGCGGACAATGAGCAGTTCTTC. This codes for CATSDLIRLADNEQFF.

With respect to this clonotype: One junction end disagrees with the germline gene, perhaps due to a read error. The chain is built from TRBV6-1 and TRBJ2-3; 14 bases are shared with TRBD2. Germline V gives CDR1 MNHNS, CDR2 SASEGT. The CDR3 extends over 16 amino acids. The CDR3, as DNA: TGTGCAAGCATGGGACTAGCGGGAGTAAGCACAGATACGCAGTATTTC. Its protein is CASMGLAGVSTDTQYF.

Concerning this clonotype itself: The conserved final phenylalanine or tryptophan is absent from the CDR3, which likely points to a read error. The rearrangement uses TRBV30 and TRBJ1-1; no clear D gene. Deletions cut 3 bases from V and 3 bases from J, with 11 bases between. The germline CDR1 and CDR2 sequences are GTSNPN and SVGIG (reference sequence). CDR3 length: 13 residues. CDR3 in amino acids: CAWRNWRYTEAFC. DNA of the CDR3: TGTGCCTGGAGGAATTGGCGGTACACTGAAGCTTTCTGT.

This clonotype was seen a few times. The chain has TRBV5-4 and TRBJ2-7; D perhaps matches TRBD1 (6 bases). The CDR3 length is 14 residues. V lost 4 bases and J lost 4, with 15 bases in between. Germline V lookup: CDR1 SGHNT, CDR2 YYREEE (reference sequence). In nucleotides, the CDR3 is TGTGCCAGCAGCCCATACCAGGGGATGTACGAGCAGTACTTC. As protein: CASSPYQGMYEQYF.

This clonotype was seen more than once but under ten times. A junction boundary mismatches the germline segment, possibly from a read error. This chain joins TRBV12-3 or TRBV12-4 and TRBJ2-2; 10 bases line up with TRBD2. CDR3 length equals 14 residues. The CDR3 DNA reads as TGTGCCAACAGACTAGCGGGCCCCACCCGGGAGTTGTTTTTT. Translated: CANRLAGPTRELFF.

Worth noting for this clonotype: Germline and junction disagree at one end, which may indicate a read error. This sequence joins TRBV14 and TRBJ2-7; no definite D call. Looked up from germline, CDR1 is SGHDN and CDR2 is FVKESK. The CDR3 length is 16 residues. The CDR3 protein is CASRQGSQSSSYEQYF. CDR3 coding DNA: TGTGCCAGCAGGCAAGGTTCGCAGTCATCCTCCTACGAGCAATATTTC.

The rearrangement links TRBV28 to TRBJ1-2; TRBD1 matches 11 bases. The CDR3 has 14 residues. The germline gives CDR1 MDHEN, CDR2 SYDVKM. The V gene end was trimmed by 8 bases and the J gene end by 7 bases; junction bases not matched to a gene: 9. CDR3 nucleotide sequence: TGTGCCAGCTCCCTGGGACAGGGGGTGGGTGGCTACACCTTC. Amino acid sequence: CASSLGQGVGGYTF.

This clonotype was seen only once. This may come from a read error, since a much larger clone is one base off. The chain couples TRBV30 to TRBJ1-6; no clear D gene. Looked up from germline, CDR1 is GTSNPN and CDR2 is SVGIG (reference sequence). The CDR3 contains 13 residues. CDR3: CAWSELNNSPIRF. CDR3 in DNA: TGTGCCTGGAGTGAGCTCAACAATTCACCCATCCGCTTT.

This clonotype is a singleton in its sample. The junction does not match germline at one end; this may be a read error. The CDR3 region is CDSDRGEAVTNEQFF. In nucleotides, the CDR3 is TGTGACAGCGATCGGGGGGAGGCGGTAACCAATGAGCAGTTCTTC. The chain uses TRBV6-2 or TRBV6-3 and TRBJ2-1; 7 bases are shared with TRBD2. The CDR3 covers 15 residues. Germline CDR1 reads MNHEY; CDR2 reads SVGEGT.

On this clonotype itself: This may stem from a read error, because a much larger clone lies one nucleotide away. The V call is TRBV7-2, the J call TRBJ2-3; 8 nucleotides align to TRBD2. The CDR3 consists of 13 residues. Germline V gives CDR1 SGHTA, CDR2 FQGNSA. CDR3 region: CACSFRRGAFKYF. The CDR3 coding sequence is TGTGCCTGCAGCTTTAGGCGGGGGGCCTTCAAGTATTTT.

As for this clonotype: One end of the junction is discordant with germline, which a read error may explain. The gene calls are TRBV6-5 and TRBJ2-1, with D tentatively TRBD1 (6 bases). This CDR3 region has 16 residues. Germline CDR1 and CDR2: MNHEY and SVGAGI. The CDR3 reads CASSYSGVLVANEQFF. CDR3 nucleotides: TGTGCCAGTAGTTACTCAGGGGTACTAGTGGCCAATGAGCAGTTCTTC.

This sequence joins TRBV11-3 and TRBJ2-3; D gene ambiguous. The germline gives CDR1 SGHNT, CDR2 YENEEA. With 5 bases removed from V and 6 bases from J, the gap between germline ends came to 21 bases. The CDR3 runs to 16 residues. CDR3 sequence (DNA): TGTGCCAGCAGCGGCAACCCGGTGGGAAGGGTGGATACGCAGTATTTT. It specifies CASSGNPVGRVDTQYF.

A note on this clonotype: Compared with germline, one end of the junction differs, possibly owing to a read error. The chain couples TRBV13 to TRBJ2-3; 12 nucleotides match TRBD1. The germline gives CDR1 PRHDT, CDR2 FYEKMQ (reference sequence). This CDR3 contains 15 residues. This chain's CDR3 is CTSSPGTGGTDMQYF. In nucleotides, the CDR3 is TGTACCAGCAGCCCTGGGACAGGGGGCACAGATATGCAGTATTTT.

This clonotype is labeled large. This chain links TRBV11-1 with TRBJ1-2, with D unresolved. Trimming shortened V by 3 bases and J by 1 base, and 6 bases separated the two germline ends. In germline, CDR1 is SGHAT, CDR2 FQDESV (reference sequence). This CDR3 spans 13 amino acids. The CDR3 DNA reads TGTGCCAGCAGCTTGGTCCATAACTATGGCTACACCTTC. Translation: CASSLVHNYGYTF.

As to this clonotype: One end of the junction does not line up with germline, which may come from a read error. The chain recombines TRBV12-3 or TRBV12-4 with TRBJ1-5; D uncertain. There are 15 residues in the CDR3. The CDR3 bases are TGTGCCAGTACGCGTGGCACCGCAATAAATCAGACCCAGCATTTT. It translates to CASTRGTAINQTQHF.

Comments on this clonotype: One end of the junction is discordant with germline, which a read error may explain. The chain recombines TRBV6-1 with TRBJ1-2; no firm D call. Germline V gene sequence: CDR1 MNHNS, CDR2 SASEGT. This CDR3 is 14 amino acids long. The CDR3, as DNA: TGTGCCAGCAGTGAGATTCAGGATATCTATGGCTACACTTTC. Translating gives CASSEIQDIYGYTF.

This clonotype has a single count. A junction end diverges from the germline sequence, so it may reflect a read error. The gene calls are TRBV6-2 or TRBV6-3 and TRBJ1-2; no firm D call. The CDR3 covers 12 residues. The germline CDR1 and CDR2 sequences are MNHEY and SVGEGT. Here the CDR3 reads CASTRGQYGYTF. As DNA, the CDR3 is TGTGCCAGCACTCGAGGGCAGTATGGCTACACTTTC.

For this clonotype: This CDR3 is missing its conserved last phenylalanine or tryptophan, likely due to a read error. The DNA is omitted, as the CDR3 cannot be located on it reliably, and the CDR3 follows TCRdb's listing. The V gene is TRBV28, the J gene TRBJ1-6. The CDR3 contains 15 residues when both ends are counted. Germline V gives CDR1 MDHEN, CDR2 SYDVKM. This CDR3 is CASSLGLTNNSPLQV.